A selection of T cell receptor beta chains follows, all from one sample in a study of neoadjuvant anti-PD-1 for oral cavity cancer. Profiling relied on immunoSEQ multiplex PCR, and the TCRdb table lists in-frame clones only, not all of them. The table has about 14,000 clones, 70% seen once. Here the sequenced sample was PBMCs, taken before nivolumab (anti-PD-1) treatment. The receptor set was obtained from a person aged 35-79 years with oral cavity squamous cell carcinoma. The CDR3 runs from the conserved cysteine through the conserved F or W. A D gene is named only where the DNA matches it firmly. Clone size appears in some rows only: once, few, many, or a class for an expanded clone.

j_call: TRBJ2-5; d_call: TRBD1; clone_size: NA; v_call: TRBV27; cdr3_nt: TGTGCCAGCACTACAGGGGGCCGGGAGACCCAGTACTTC; cdr3_aa: CASTTGGRETQYF
j_call: TRBJ2-3; d_call: TRBD1; clone_size: NA; v_call: TRBV7-9; cdr3_nt: TGTGCCAGCAGCGGGACAGGGGGCATAGATACGCAGTATTTT; cdr3_aa: CASSGTGGIDTQYF
j_call: TRBJ2-3; d_call: NA; clone_size: NA; v_call: TRBV25-1; cdr3_nt: TGTGCCAGCAGAGGCGGCAAGAAGGATTTGGATACGCAGTATTTT; cdr3_aa: CASRGGKKDLDTQYF
j_call: TRBJ1-1; d_call: NA; clone_size: NA; v_call: TRBV7-2; cdr3_nt: TGTGCCAGCAGCTTAAAGGGGAGTGGCACTGAAGCTTTCTTT; cdr3_aa: CASSLKGSGTEAFF
j_call: TRBJ1-2; d_call: NA; clone_size: few; v_call: TRBV18; cdr3_nt: TGTGCCAGCTCACCCCAGGGGACACTCTATGGCTACACCTTC; cdr3_aa: CASSPQGTLYGYTF
j_call: TRBJ2-7; d_call: NA; clone_size: NA; v_call: TRBV15; cdr3_nt: TGTGCCACCAGCGGCCGACGGGGGAACGAGCAGTACTTC; cdr3_aa: CATSGRRGNEQYF
j_call: TRBJ2-1; d_call: NA; clone_size: NA; v_call: TRBV9; cdr3_nt: TGTGCCAGCAGCGTACAGGGGAGAAATGAGCAGTTCTTC; cdr3_aa: CASSVQGRNEQFF
j_call: TRBJ1-6; d_call: NA; clone_size: NA; v_call: TRBV5-1; cdr3_nt: TGCGCCAGCAGCTTGGAAGGGGCCAATAATTCACCCCTCCACTTT; cdr3_aa: CASSLEGANNSPLHF
j_call: TRBJ1-2; d_call: TRBD1; clone_size: NA; v_call: TRBV29-1; cdr3_nt: TGCAGCACTCGGGACAGGGGTTATGATGGCTACACCTTC; cdr3_aa: CSTRDRGYDGYTF
j_call: TRBJ2-2; d_call: TRBD1; clone_size: NA; v_call: TRBV5-1; cdr3_nt: TGCGCCAGCAGTTTGACGACAGGGGGAAACGGGGAGCTGTTTTTT; cdr3_aa: CASSLTTGGNGELFF
j_call: TRBJ1-2; d_call: TRBD1; clone_size: NA; v_call: TRBV28; cdr3_nt: TGTGCCAGCAGTTTCCGGGACAGGCAATTATATGGCTACACCTTC; cdr3_aa: CASSFRDRQLYGYTF
j_call: TRBJ2-5; d_call: NA; clone_size: NA; v_call: TRBV5-4; cdr3_nt: TGTGCCAGCAGCACCGGTACAGAAGAGACCCAGTACTTC; cdr3_aa: CASSTGTEETQYF
j_call: TRBJ1-1; d_call: NA; clone_size: NA; v_call: TRBV7-9; cdr3_nt: TGTGCCAGCAGCTTAGGGGTTGAAGCTTTCTTT; cdr3_aa: CASSLGVEAFF
j_call: TRBJ1-5; d_call: NA; clone_size: NA; v_call: TRBV2; cdr3_nt: TGTGCCAGCAGTGACCAACAGCCCCAGCATTTT; cdr3_aa: CASSDQQPQHF
j_call: TRBJ2-1; d_call: NA; clone_size: NA; v_call: TRBV7-8; cdr3_nt: TGTGCCAGCAGCTTAATAGGGGGCGGGGGTGAGCAGTTCTTC; cdr3_aa: CASSLIGGGGEQFF
j_call: TRBJ1-1; d_call: NA; clone_size: NA; v_call: TRBV29-1; cdr3_nt: TGCAGCGTTTTACAGGGCTTGACTGAAGCTTTCTTT; cdr3_aa: CSVLQGLTEAFF
j_call: TRBJ1-1; d_call: NA; clone_size: NA; v_call: TRBV5-4; cdr3_nt: TGTGCCAGCAGCTGGGGCGGGTCGCAGAACACTGAAGCTTTCTTT; cdr3_aa: CASSWGGSQNTEAFF
j_call: TRBJ1-2; d_call: NA; clone_size: few; v_call: TRBV4-1; cdr3_nt: TGCGCCAGCAGCCAAGAAAGCCGCTATGGCTACACCTTC; cdr3_aa: CASSQESRYGYTF
j_call: TRBJ1-2; d_call: NA; clone_size: NA; v_call: TRBV28; cdr3_nt: TGTGCCAGCAGTTCATCCGGGACGGTAAACTATGGCTACACCTTC; cdr3_aa: CASSSSGTVNYGYTF
j_call: TRBJ2-7; d_call: NA; clone_size: few; v_call: TRBV19; cdr3_nt: TGTGCCAGTAGTATTAGTGGAGCCTACGAGCAGTACTTC; cdr3_aa: CASSISGAYEQYF
j_call: TRBJ2-7; d_call: NA; clone_size: NA; v_call: TRBV11-2; cdr3_nt: TGTGCCAGCAGCTTAGCCCTACCCTCCGAGCAGTACTTC; cdr3_aa: CASSLALPSEQYF
j_call: TRBJ2-7; d_call: TRBD1; clone_size: NA; v_call: TRBV13; cdr3_nt: TGTGCCAGCAGCCCCCCGGGACAGGGAAGGGACGAGCAGTACTTC; cdr3_aa: CASSPPGQGRDEQYF
j_call: TRBJ2-2; d_call: TRBD2; clone_size: NA; v_call: TRBV6-1; cdr3_nt: TGTGCCAGCAGTGCCCGAAGTGGGCTAGCGGGGGCCAGCACCGGGGAGCTGTTTTTT; cdr3_aa: CASSARSGLAGASTGELFF
j_call: TRBJ2-3; d_call: NA; clone_size: few; v_call: TRBV2; cdr3_nt: TGTGCCAGAGGGGGGTTGGATACGCAGTATTTT; cdr3_aa: CARGGLDTQYF
j_call: TRBJ1-4; d_call: NA; clone_size: NA; v_call: TRBV7-9; cdr3_nt: TGTGCCAGCAGTCGATCCCTCAGGGAGGATAACGAAAAACTGTTTTTT; cdr3_aa: CASSRSLREDNEKLFF
j_call: TRBJ2-5; d_call: TRBD2; clone_size: NA; v_call: TRBV25-1; cdr3_nt: TGTGCCAGCAGTGATGCGGGGGGGCCCGAAGAGACCCAGTACTTC; cdr3_aa: CASSDAGGPEETQYF
j_call: TRBJ2-1; d_call: NA; clone_size: NA; v_call: TRBV11-2; cdr3_nt: TGTGCCAGCAGCCGTAGTAGCACGGGTCTCGATGAGCAGTTCTTC; cdr3_aa: CASSRSSTGLDEQFF
j_call: TRBJ2-1; d_call: TRBD1; clone_size: few; v_call: TRBV5-1; cdr3_nt: TGCGCCAGCAGGAGGGACAGGGCAAAGGGTGAGCAGTTCTTC; cdr3_aa: CASRRDRAKGEQFF
j_call: TRBJ1-4; d_call: NA; clone_size: few; v_call: TRBV28; cdr3_nt: TGTGCCAGCAGGACGGCTAATGAAAAACTGTTTTTT; cdr3_aa: CASRTANEKLFF
j_call: TRBJ1-6; d_call: NA; clone_size: NA; v_call: TRBV27; cdr3_nt: TGTGCCAGCAGATCAGGGAATTCACCCCTCCACTTT; cdr3_aa: CASRSGNSPLHF
j_call: TRBJ2-2; d_call: TRBD1; clone_size: once; v_call: TRBV5-1; cdr3_nt: TGCGCCAGCAGCACCTCGACAGGGCAGGGGACCGGGGAGCTGTTTTTT; cdr3_aa: CASSTSTGQGTGELFF
j_call: TRBJ1-2; d_call: TRBD1; clone_size: NA; v_call: TRBV7-9; cdr3_nt: TGTGCCAGCACCGCAGCGCAGGGGGTAGGCTATGGCTACACCTTC; cdr3_aa: CASTAAQGVGYGYTF
j_call: TRBJ2-1; d_call: TRBD2; clone_size: NA; v_call: TRBV27; cdr3_nt: TGTGCCAGCAGTTTAACTAGCGGGGGCCCTAGCTCCTACAATGAGCAGTTCTTC; cdr3_aa: CASSLTSGGPSSYNEQFF
j_call: TRBJ1-2; d_call: NA; clone_size: NA; v_call: TRBV27; cdr3_nt: TGTGCCAGCAGCCAATCTTTCTCGCGGACCAACTATAGGCATGGCTACACCTTC; cdr3_aa: CASSQSFSRTNYRHGYTF
j_call: TRBJ2-7; d_call: NA; clone_size: NA; v_call: TRBV27; cdr3_nt: TGTGCCAGCAGTTTCCGGTCTTCCTACGAGCAGTACTTC; cdr3_aa: CASSFRSSYEQYF
j_call: TRBJ2-2; d_call: NA; clone_size: NA; v_call: TRBV29-1; cdr3_nt: TGCAGCGTGGGGCAGACCGGGGAGCTGTTTTTT; cdr3_aa: CSVGQTGELFF
j_call: TRBJ1-5; d_call: NA; clone_size: NA; v_call: TRBV28; cdr3_nt: TGTGCCAGCGAGTCCAGGGCTTATCAGCCCCAGCATTTT; cdr3_aa: CASESRAYQPQHF
j_call: TRBJ1-1; d_call: NA; clone_size: NA; v_call: TRBV10-3; cdr3_nt: TGTGCCATCAGTGTAAACAGGGTGCACTTCTTT; cdr3_aa: CAISVNRVHFF
j_call: TRBJ2-7; d_call: TRBD2; clone_size: NA; v_call: TRBV5-4; cdr3_nt: TGTGCCAGCAGCCCCTCGAGCGGGAGTTTGTACGAGCAGTACTTC; cdr3_aa: CASSPSSGSLYEQYF
j_call: TRBJ2-7; d_call: TRBD1; clone_size: NA; v_call: TRBV5-4; cdr3_nt: TGTGCCAGCAGCTCGGACAGGGCCCGCGAGCAGTACTTC; cdr3_aa: CASSSDRAREQYF
j_call: TRBJ2-7; d_call: NA; clone_size: NA; v_call: TRBV19; cdr3_nt: TGTGCCAGTAGCTACGGACTAACCTACGAGCAGTACTTC; cdr3_aa: CASSYGLTYEQYF
j_call: TRBJ2-5; d_call: NA; clone_size: NA; v_call: TRBV2; cdr3_nt: TGTGCCAGCAGTGACGGCGGTGGGGCGGGACGGACCCAGTACTTC; cdr3_aa: CASSDGGGAGRTQYF
j_call: TRBJ2-3; d_call: NA; clone_size: few; v_call: TRBV19; cdr3_nt: TGTGCCAGTAGTATTGGGAGCGGGACAACCACAGATACGCAGTATTTT; cdr3_aa: CASSIGSGTTTDTQYF
j_call: TRBJ2-1; d_call: TRBD2; clone_size: NA; v_call: TRBV6-6; cdr3_nt: TGTGCCAGCAGTGCGAAACGAACTAGCGGCAACAATGAGCAGTTCTTC; cdr3_aa: CASSAKRTSGNNEQFF